This TCR beta chain came from a study of response to subunit inactivated influenza vaccine (dated by TCRdb to the late 2010s). Some background on the complete study: To follow how T cells responded to a trivalent subunit inactivated influenza vaccine, the researchers relied on deep quantitative profiling of the T cell receptor repertoire. What the authors observed across the whole study: The authors suggested that each seasonal influenza vaccination may recruit only a limited number of new T cells.

A word on this clonotype: Its recognized antigen is unknown. Per-base quality was not reported, and no clone a single base away is much larger than it.

Library generation was performed with RT-PCR. Sequencing used an Illumina HiSeq 2500. TCRdb passed the public sequencing reads through fastp at Q25 and MiXCR, retaining productive beta sequences. Merged by CDR3 protein, the rows form single entries marked with the most common genes and DNA. The sample has 400,000 to 550,000 distinct CDR3 sequences on record, around 25% of them singletons. The ten top clones hold 1.5% to 2% of the sample. V lost 6 bases and J lost 3 bases; the stretch between them is 11 bases long. The germline V gene supplies CDR1 SQVTM and CDR2 ANQGSEA. From the cysteine through the phenylalanine, the CDR3 covers 12 amino acids. The entry retains the CDR3 DNA only, 36 bases that are in frame from base 1.

The chain links TRBV29-1 with TRBJ2-5; the best D guess is TRBD2, with 6 bases matching. This receptor was taken from a man in his fifties or sixties who received an inactivated influenza vaccine. Donor details come from another sample of the same person, matched by shared clones. The starting material was CD4+ T cells sorted from PBMCs, obtained roughly 5 days after vaccination. The CDR3 reads CSVGGREETQYF. The DNA is TGCAGCGTCGGAGGGCGGGAAGAGACCCAGTACTTC.